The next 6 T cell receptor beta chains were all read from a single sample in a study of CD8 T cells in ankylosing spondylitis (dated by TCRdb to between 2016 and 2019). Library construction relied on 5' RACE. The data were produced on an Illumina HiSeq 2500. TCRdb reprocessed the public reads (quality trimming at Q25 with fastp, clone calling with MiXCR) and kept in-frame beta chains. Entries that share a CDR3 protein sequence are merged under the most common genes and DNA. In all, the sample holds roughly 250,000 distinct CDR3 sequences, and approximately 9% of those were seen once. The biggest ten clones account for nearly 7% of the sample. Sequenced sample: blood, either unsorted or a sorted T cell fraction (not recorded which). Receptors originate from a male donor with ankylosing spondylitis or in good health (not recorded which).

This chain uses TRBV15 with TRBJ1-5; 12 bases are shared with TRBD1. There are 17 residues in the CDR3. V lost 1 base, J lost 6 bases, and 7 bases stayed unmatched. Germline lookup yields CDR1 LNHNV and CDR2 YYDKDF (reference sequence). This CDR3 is CATSRVRDRGLGQPQHF. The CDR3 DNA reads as TGTGCCACCAGCAGAGTTCGGGACAGGGGGCTAGGTCAGCCCCAGCATTTT.

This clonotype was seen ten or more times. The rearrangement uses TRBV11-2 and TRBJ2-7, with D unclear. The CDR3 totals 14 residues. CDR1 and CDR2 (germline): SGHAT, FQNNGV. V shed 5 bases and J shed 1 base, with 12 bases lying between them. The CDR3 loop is CASSTDWISYEQYF. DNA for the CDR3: TGTGCCAGCAGCACCGACTGGATTTCCTACGAGCAGTACTTC. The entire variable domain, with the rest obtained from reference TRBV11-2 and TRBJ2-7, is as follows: EAGVAQSPRYKIIEKRQSVAFWCNPISGHATLYWYQQILGQGPKLLIQFQNNGVVDDSQLPKDRFSAERLKGVDSTLKIQPAKLEDSAVYLCASSTDWISYEQYFGPGTRLTVT.

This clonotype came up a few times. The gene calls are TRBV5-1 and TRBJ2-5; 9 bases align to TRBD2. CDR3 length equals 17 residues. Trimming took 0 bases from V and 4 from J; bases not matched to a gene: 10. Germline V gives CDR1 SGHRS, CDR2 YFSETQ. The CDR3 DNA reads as TGCGCCAGCAGCTTGGCCGATGTAGCGGGGGCTTCAGAGACCCAGTACTTC. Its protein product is CASSLADVAGASETQYF.

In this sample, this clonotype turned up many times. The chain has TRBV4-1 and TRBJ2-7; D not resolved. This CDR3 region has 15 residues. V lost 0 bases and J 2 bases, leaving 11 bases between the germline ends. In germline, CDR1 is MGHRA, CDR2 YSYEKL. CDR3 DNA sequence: TGCGCCAGCAGCCAAGATGGTATGGGGACCTACGAGCAGTACTTC. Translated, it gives CASSQDGMGTYEQYF.

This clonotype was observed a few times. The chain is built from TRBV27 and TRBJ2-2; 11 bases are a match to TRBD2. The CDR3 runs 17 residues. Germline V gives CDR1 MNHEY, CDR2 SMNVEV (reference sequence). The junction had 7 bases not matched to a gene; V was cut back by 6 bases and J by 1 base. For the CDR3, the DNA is TGTGCCAGCAGCCGCCTAGCGGGAGGCATGAACACCGGGGAGCTGTTTTTT. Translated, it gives CASSRLAGGMNTGELFF.

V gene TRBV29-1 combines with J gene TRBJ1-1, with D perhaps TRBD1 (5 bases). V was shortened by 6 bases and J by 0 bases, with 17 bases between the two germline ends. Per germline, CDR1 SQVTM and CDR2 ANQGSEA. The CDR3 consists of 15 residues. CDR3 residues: CSVGVTGRMNTEAFF. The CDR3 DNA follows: TGCAGCGTCGGTGTTACGGGACGGATGAACACTGAAGCTTTCTTT.